This paragraph reports one TCR beta chain. These data originate in a study of cytomegalovirus exposure and HLA in healthy donors. Germline-derived CDR1 and CDR2 are PRHDT and FYEKMQ (reference sequence). The CDR3 runs to 16 residues. V gave up 5 bases and J gave up 1 base, with 17 bases separating them. Primers for the PCR totalled 60 Vbeta and 13 Jbeta. Repertoires were generated with immunoSEQ multiplex PCR, while TCRdb's copy carries only in-frame clones and drops some. The sample lists about 120,000 clones, roughly four fifths occurring once. Sequenced material: PBMCs. V gene TRBV13 combines with J gene TRBJ1-1; maybe TRBD1 (5 bases). This sequence originates from a woman under 30 in good health and CMV-seronegative. CDR3 sequence: CASSEKPGQRNTEAFF. The CDR3 bases are TGTGCCAGCAGCGAAAAGCCAGGACAAAGGAACACTGAAGCTTTCTTT. Complete variable domain (other parts from reference TRBV13 and TRBJ1-1): AAGVIQSPRHLIKEKRETATLKCYPIPRHDTVYWYQQGPGQDPQFLISFYEKMQSDKGSIPDRFSAQQFSDYHSELNMSSLELGDSALYFCASSEKPGQRNTEAFFGQGTRLTVV.